Each of the 30 T cell receptor beta chains below was sequenced from the same sample in a study of CD8 T cells in ankylosing spondylitis. TCRdb ran MiXCR on the 5' RACE reads and lists one entry per CDR3 protein. Of over 450,000 distinct CDR3 sequences in the sample, roughly 13% were seen once. General study findings and limits: A TCR beta motif of several highly homologous variants appeared characteristic of ankylosing spondylitis blood.

Their specific antigens are unknown. The sequenced sample was blood, either unsorted or a sorted T cell fraction (not recorded which). These receptors were taken from a male donor with ankylosing spondylitis.

In this sample, this clonotype turned up a few times. V gene TRBV24-1 combines with J gene TRBJ2-1; TRBD2 matches at 7 bases. V was pared by 4 bases and J by 7 bases, with 6 bases of the junction left unmatched. CDR1 and CDR2 (germline): KGHDR, SFDVKD. There are 14 residues in the CDR3. CDR3 DNA sequence: TGTGCCACCAGTGACCCGGGGGGAACAAATGAGCAGTTCTTC. It translates to CATSDPGGTNEQFF.

The chain uses TRBV19 and TRBJ2-3; D perhaps matches TRBD2 (5 bases). Looked up from germline, CDR1 is LNHDA and CDR2 is SQIVND (reference sequence). The CDR3 consists of 14 residues. V gave up 4 bases and J gave up 10 bases, with 18 bases separating them. Here the CDR3 DNA reads TGTGCCAGTAGTAGCGGGCCAACCCAGGTTCCGCAGTATTTT. It is translated as CASSSGPTQVPQYF.

This clonotype came up a few times. The chain employs TRBV5-5 and TRBJ2-6; 7 nucleotides line up with TRBD2. In germline, CDR1 is SGHKS, CDR2 YYEKEE (reference sequence). Trimming took 1 base from V and 2 from J; bases not matched to a gene: 3. The CDR3 contains 16 residues. The CDR3 loop is CASSLWGGTGANVLTF. The CDR3 region has the DNA TGTGCCAGCAGCTTGTGGGGGGGAACTGGGGCCAACGTCCTGACTTTC. The full variable domain, completed using reference TRBV5-5 and TRBJ2-6, is DAGVTQSPTHLIKTRGQQVTLRCSPISGHKSVSWYQQVLGQGPQFIFQYYEKEERGRGNFPDRFSARQFPNYSSELNVNALLLGDSALYLCASSLWGGTGANVLTFGAGSRLTVL.

This sequence joins TRBV18 and TRBJ2-1; D is possibly TRBD2 (6 bases). V lost 3 bases and J 6 bases, leaving 9 bases between the germline ends. Germline V lookup: CDR1 KGHSH, CDR2 LQKENI. The CDR3 has 13 residues. CDR3: CASSPFGGNEQFF. In DNA, the CDR3 is TGTGCCAGCTCACCTTTCGGGGGCAATGAGCAGTTCTTC.

This rearrangement joins TRBV2 to TRBJ2-3; no definite D call. The CDR3 extends over 12 amino acids. V was clipped by 2 bases and J by 2 bases, with 2 bases between them. Germline CDR1 reads SNHLY; CDR2 reads FYNNEI. The CDR3 coding sequence is TGTGCCAGCAGTGAATTCACAGATACGCAGTATTTT. Protein product: CASSEFTDTQYF.

This clonotype has just a few counts. The CDR3 sequence: CASSLSRDYEQYF. The CDR3 nucleotides read TGTGCCAGCAGTTTATCCAGGGACTACGAGCAGTACTTC. The chain links TRBV27 to TRBJ2-7, with D tentatively TRBD1 (5 bases). The germline gives CDR1 MNHEY, CDR2 SMNVEV (reference sequence). Trimming left V 0 bases short and J 3 bases short, with 6 bases between. The CDR3 covers 13 residues.

This clonotype occurred a few times. The rearrangement uses TRBV20-1 and TRBJ2-3; no clear D gene. The CDR3 runs to 14 residues. V lost 1 base and J 0 bases, leaving 8 bases between the germline ends. Germline V CDR1 and CDR2: DFQATT, SNEGSKA (reference sequence). CDR3 sequence reads: CSARGDGSTDTQYF. The CDR3 DNA reads as TGCAGTGCTAGAGGCGACGGGAGCACAGATACGCAGTATTTT.

As regards this clonotype: The junction shows a germline mismatch at one end, possibly a read error. The chain couples TRBV7-9 to TRBJ2-3; tentatively, D is TRBD1 or TRBD2 (5 bases each). Germline loops: CDR1 SEHNR, CDR2 FQNEAQ (reference sequence). The CDR3 covers 10 residues. The CDR3: CASSERDAVF. Here the CDR3 DNA reads TGTGCCAGCAGCGAGAGGGACGCCGTTTTT.

The chain has TRBV28 and TRBJ2-1; D call uncertain. V gave up 5 bases and J gave up 3 bases, with 8 bases separating them. Germline lookup yields CDR1 MDHEN and CDR2 SYDVKM. CDR3 size: 13 residues. The CDR3 protein is CASSTGNYNEQFF. The CDR3 bases are TGTGCCAGCAGTACGGGTAACTACAATGAGCAGTTCTTC.

This clonotype has a handful of counts. J is TRBJ2-3 and V is TRBV20-1; D call uncertain. In germline, CDR1 is DFQATT, CDR2 SNEGSKA (reference sequence). The CDR3 extends over 15 amino acids. Deletions cut 0 bases from V and 4 bases from J, with 14 bases between. CDR3 amino acids: CSAREAESSSDTQYF. The CDR3 DNA follows: TGCAGTGCTAGAGAGGCAGAAAGTAGTTCAGATACGCAGTATTTT.

This clonotype was seen a handful of times. The chain joins TRBV30 to TRBJ2-7; TRBD1 agrees at 10 bases. The CDR3 loop spans 15 amino acids. Germline loops: CDR1 GTSNPN, CDR2 SVGIG (reference sequence). The junction had 8 bases not matched to a gene; V was cut back by 5 bases and J by 1 base. This CDR3 is CAWETGQGGSYEQYF. For the CDR3, the DNA is TGTGCCTGGGAGACCGGACAGGGGGGTTCCTACGAGCAGTACTTC.

This clonotype has more than one count but fewer than ten. V is TRBV5-5 and J is TRBJ1-5; D might be TRBD1 (5 bases). V shed 1 base and J shed 3 bases, with 11 bases lying between them. Germline-derived CDR1 and CDR2 are SGHKS and YYEKEE (reference sequence). The CDR3 covers 15 residues. As DNA, the CDR3 is TGTGCCAGCAGCTTGAACCAGGGCTACAATCAGCCCCAGCATTTT. As protein: CASSLNQGYNQPQHF.

This chain connects TRBV7-9 to TRBJ2-3, with D tentatively TRBD1 (6 bases). The CDR3 length is 14 residues. Germline V lookup: CDR1 SEHNR, CDR2 FQNEAQ (reference sequence). The germline V and J ends were trimmed by 7 bases and 2 bases, with 13 bases remaining between them. The CDR3 is CASKTGANTDTQYF. DNA of the CDR3: TGTGCCAGCAAGACAGGCGCTAACACAGATACGCAGTATTTT.

CDR3 nucleotides: TGTGCCAGCTCACCCGTCCAGGGGAATGGCTACACCTTC. Its protein product is CASSPVQGNGYTF. The chain has TRBV18 and TRBJ1-2; weak D call: TRBD1 (6 bases). Trimming left V 3 bases short and J 6 bases short, with 11 bases between. This CDR3 region has 13 residues. Germline lookup yields CDR1 KGHSH and CDR2 LQKENI.

At least ten counts were recorded for this clonotype. The gene calls are TRBV5-1 and TRBJ1-2; 7 bases line up with TRBD1. The CDR3 length is 18 residues. Germline trimming cut 4 bases from V and 4 bases from J; bases unmatched to any gene: 19. The germline V gene encodes CDR1 SGHRS and CDR2 YFSETQ. The CDR3 loop reads CASSLGGTATSKGYGYTF. The CDR3 DNA is TGCGCCAGCAGCCTGGGAGGGACAGCAACTTCAAAGGGCTATGGCTACACCTTC.

There are a few counts of this clonotype. V gene TRBV10-3 combines with J gene TRBJ2-1; 8 positions agree with TRBD2. The J segment lost 0 bases and the V segment lost 8 bases, leaving 6 bases of the junction unmatched. This CDR3 spans 15 amino acids. Germline values: CDR1 ENHRY, CDR2 SYGVKD. This CDR3 reads CAIGGAGGSYNEQFF. The CDR3 region has the DNA TGTGCCATCGGTGGGGCGGGGGGCTCCTACAATGAGCAGTTCTTC.

In its sample, this clonotype was seen a few times. This chain uses TRBV5-1 with TRBJ2-2, with TRBD2 matching 13 bases. The CDR3 is 18 residues long. Germline V gene sequence: CDR1 SGHRS, CDR2 YFSETQ. Losses at the gene ends were 4 bases for V and 1 base for J; bases not matched to a gene: 7. CDR3 in DNA: TGCGCCAGCAGCCCTCGGACTAGCGGGAGTAAGAACACCGGGGAGCTGTTTTTT. Encoded protein: CASSPRTSGSKNTGELFF. The variable domain in full, with the rest retrieved from reference TRBV5-1 and TRBJ2-2, is KAGVTQTPRYLIKTRGQQVTLSCSPISGHRSVSWYQQTPGQGLQFLFEYFSETQRNKGNFPGRFSGRQFSNSRSEMNVSTLELGDSALYLCASSPRTSGSKNTGELFFGEGSRLTVL.

This clonotype was recorded only once. The chain couples TRBV24-1 to TRBJ2-2, with 9 bases that match TRBD1. The CDR3 covers 17 residues. Germline-derived CDR1 and CDR2 are KGHDR and SFDVKD. V shed 1 base, J shed 3 bases, and the junction held 5 bases outside the gene matches. The CDR3 sequence: CATSDFGGQGDTGELFF. CDR3 in DNA: TGTGCCACCAGTGATTTTGGGGGACAGGGCGACACCGGGGAGCTGTTTTTT.

The chain uses TRBV3-1 and TRBJ1-6; D may be TRBD1 (5 bases). The germline CDR1 and CDR2 sequences are LGHDT and YNNKEL (reference sequence). V was clipped by 4 bases and J by 5 bases, with 12 bases between them. CDR3 length: 15 amino acids. CDR3 coding DNA: TGTGCCAGCAGCCGTAGGGACGGGAATAATTCACCCCTCCACTTT. Amino acid sequence: CASSRRDGNNSPLHF.

This clonotype was seen more than once but under ten times. The chain joins TRBV11-2 to TRBJ2-3; unclear D gene. CDR3 length equals 16 residues. CDR1 and CDR2 from the germline V gene are SGHAT and FQNNGV. The germline V and J ends were trimmed by 1 base and 0 bases, with 11 bases remaining between them. The CDR3 DNA follows: TGTGCCAGCAGCTTAGTGGTCGGGCTTAGCACAGATACGCAGTATTTT. It codes for CASSLVVGLSTDTQYF.

The chain employs TRBV5-1 and TRBJ2-2, with TRBD2 matching over 9 bases. The CDR3 is 17 amino acids. Germline lookup yields CDR1 SGHRS and CDR2 YFSETQ. With 1 base clipped from V and 6 bases from J, the junction kept 10 bases outside the gene matches. The CDR3 spells CASSLRLAGRDAGELFF. DNA for the CDR3: TGCGCCAGCAGCTTGCGGCTAGCGGGACGAGACGCCGGGGAGCTGTTTTTT.

This clonotype has just a few counts. The chain has TRBV14 and TRBJ2-7; tentative D call: TRBD2 (5 bases). CDR1 is SGHDN and CDR2 is FVKESK in the germline V gene. V lost 0 bases to trimming and J lost 1 base, with 10 bases between them. The CDR3 extends over 15 amino acids. CDR3 protein: CASSQESGVSYEQYV. The CDR3 DNA reads as TGTGCCAGCAGCCAAGAAAGCGGAGTATCCTACGAGCAGTACGTC.

This clonotype was recorded at least ten times. V and J are TRBV12-3 or TRBV12-4 and TRBJ2-1, with no clear D. The CDR3 spans 17 residues. Trimming took off 2 bases at V and 9 bases at J, with 23 bases between the two ends. The CDR3 is CASSLPLTRGHNREQFF. For the CDR3, the DNA is TGTGCCAGCAGTTTACCCCTAACCCGCGGTCACAATCGTGAGCAGTTCTTC.

This clonotype was observed a handful of times. The chain couples TRBV12-3 or TRBV12-4 to TRBJ1-2, with 7 bases matching TRBD1. V lost 3 bases and J lost 4; bases outside the gene matches: 14. This CDR3 is 17 amino acids long. The CDR3 DNA reads TGTGCCAGCAGTTTCGGACAGGACTTCCTACTTCTCTATGGCTACACCTTC. It specifies CASSFGQDFLLLYGYTF.

At least ten counts were recorded for this clonotype. The chain combines TRBV12-3 or TRBV12-4 with TRBJ2-1; TRBD1 matches at 11 bases. Germline trimming cut 6 bases from V and 4 bases from J; bases unmatched to any gene: 11. This CDR3 comprises 17 residues. CDR3 DNA: TGTGCCAGCAGCCCAGGGACAGGGGGACCTAGATACAATGAGCAGTTCTTC. It codes for CASSPGTGGPRYNEQFF.

The table lists this clonotype with a few counts. The chain joins TRBV7-2 to TRBJ2-5, with 12 bases identical to TRBD1. V was pared by 1 base and J by 4 bases, with 1 base of the junction left unmatched. Germline loops: CDR1 SGHTA, CDR2 FQGNSA. This CDR3 contains 15 residues. CDR3 in DNA: TGTGCCAGCAGCTTAGGGGGACAGGGGGCAGAGACCCAGTACTTC. As protein: CASSLGGQGAETQYF. Together with reference TRBV7-2 and TRBJ2-5, the CDR3 gives the full variable domain: GAGVSQSPSNKVTEKGKDVELRCDPISGHTALYWYRQSLGQGLEFLIYFQGNSAPDKSGLPSDRFSAERTGGSVSTLTIQRTQQEDSAVYLCASSLGGQGAETQYFGPGTRLLVL.

This chain uses TRBV20-1 with TRBJ2-1, with 10 positions matching TRBD1. V lost 6 bases, J lost 3 bases, and 8 bases stayed unmatched. The CDR3 is made up of 15 amino acids. CDR1 DFQATT and CDR2 SNEGSKA come from the germline V gene (reference sequence). This CDR3 reads CSARTGGADYNEQFF. The CDR3 nucleotides read TGCAGTGCAAGGACAGGGGGAGCTGACTACAATGAGCAGTTCTTC.

This clonotype occurred a few times. The chain joins TRBV25-1 to TRBJ2-7; TRBD1 matches at 9 bases. Germline CDR1 MGHDK, CDR2 SYGVNS. The CDR3 spans 15 residues. Trimming removed 8 bases from V and 3 bases from J; junction bases left unmatched: 11. The chain's CDR3 is CASFYRGRSFYEQYF. CDR3 nucleotide sequence: TGTGCCAGCTTTTACAGGGGGCGAAGTTTCTACGAGCAGTACTTC.

There are a few counts of this clonotype. The chain employs TRBV6-1 and TRBJ1-1; 11 bases agree with TRBD1. The CDR3 spans 19 residues. Germline values: CDR1 MNHNS, CDR2 SASEGT. J gave up 4 bases and V 1 base, and 14 bases lay outside the gene matches. For the CDR3, the DNA is TGTGCCAGCAGTGAAGGGGCCCCCGGGACAGGGGGGCCAGGCACTGAAGCTTTCTTT. As protein: CASSEGAPGTGGPGTEAFF.

The chain recombines TRBV3-1 with TRBJ2-5; either TRBD1 or TRBD2 may supply D (5 bases each). Germline assignment: CDR1 LGHDT and CDR2 YNNKEL (reference sequence). V shed 4 bases and J shed 10 bases, with 16 bases lying between them. The CDR3 is 13 residues long. The CDR3 region has the DNA TGTGCCAGCAGCCCCCGGGACGGGACCGACCAGTACTTC. Its protein is CASSPRDGTDQYF.